The T cell receptor beta chain described here comes from a study of T cell repertoires in cytomegalovirus infection. The wider study: Well-studied HLA-B-restricted CMV epitopes were used in the study alongside recently identified HLA-C-restricted ones. Public TCR beta signature analysis indicated the presence of both CMV infection and matching HLA type. Overall study findings and caveats: CMV-specific TCR beta clonotypes restricted by HLA-C were the ones dominating the ex vivo response. Cumulative frequency (of public TCR beta family members) identified carriers of CMV plus the relevant HLA.

The CDR3 loop spans 14 amino acids. Germline CDR1 is LNHDA and CDR2 is SQIVND (reference sequence). To note about this clonotype: Its target is not known. A read error is possible here, since a much larger clone lies one base away.

TCRdb itself ran the reads through MiXCR, one entry per CDR3 protein. The repertoire holds 650,000 to 850,000 distinct CDR3 sequences, with around 29% as singletons. This sequence joins TRBV19 and TRBJ2-2, with D tentatively TRBD1 or TRBD2 (5 bases each). The sequence derives from a human donor in good health (CMV status not recorded). Some clones in this sample may be carry-over from other donors' samples. The sequenced sample was cultured CD8+ T cells from PBMCs, obtained from culture after CMV antigen stimulation. CDR3 nucleotide sequence: TGTACCACCTCGTGGGGGTCGAACACCGGGGAGCTGTTTTTT. It yields the protein CTTSWGSNTGELFF.